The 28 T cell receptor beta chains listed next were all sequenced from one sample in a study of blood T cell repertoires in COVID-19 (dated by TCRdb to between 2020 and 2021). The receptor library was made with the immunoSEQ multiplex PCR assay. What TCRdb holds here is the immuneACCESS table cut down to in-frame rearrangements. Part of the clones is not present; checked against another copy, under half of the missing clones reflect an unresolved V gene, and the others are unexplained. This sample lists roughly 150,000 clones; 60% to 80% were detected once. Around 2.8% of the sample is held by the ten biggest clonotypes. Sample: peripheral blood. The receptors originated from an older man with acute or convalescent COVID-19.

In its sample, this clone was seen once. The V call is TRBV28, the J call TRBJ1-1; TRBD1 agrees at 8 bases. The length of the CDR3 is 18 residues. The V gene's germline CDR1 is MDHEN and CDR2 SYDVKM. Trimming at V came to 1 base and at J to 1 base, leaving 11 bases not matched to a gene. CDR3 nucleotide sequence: TGTGCCAGCAGTTTATTAGGACAGGGTCAGTACGAGAACACTGAAGCTTTCTTT. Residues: CASSLLGQGQYENTEAFF.

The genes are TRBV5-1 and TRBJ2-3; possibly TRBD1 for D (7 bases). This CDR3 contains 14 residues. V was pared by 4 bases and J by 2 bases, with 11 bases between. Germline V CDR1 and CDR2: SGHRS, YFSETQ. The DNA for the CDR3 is TGCGCCAGCAGCGCGGGACAGAACACAGATACGCAGTATTTT. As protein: CASSAGQNTDTQYF.

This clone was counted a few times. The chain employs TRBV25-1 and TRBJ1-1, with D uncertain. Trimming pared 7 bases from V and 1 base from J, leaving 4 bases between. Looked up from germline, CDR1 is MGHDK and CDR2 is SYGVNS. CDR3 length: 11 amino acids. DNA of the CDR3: TGTGCCAGCACGAGGAACACTGAAGCTTTCTTT. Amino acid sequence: CASTRNTEAFF.

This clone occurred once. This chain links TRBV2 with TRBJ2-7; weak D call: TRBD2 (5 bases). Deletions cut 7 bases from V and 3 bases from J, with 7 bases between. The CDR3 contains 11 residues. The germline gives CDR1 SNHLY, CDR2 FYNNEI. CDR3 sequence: CASKEGYEQYF. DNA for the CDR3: TGTGCCAGCAAAGAGGGCTACGAGCAGTACTTC. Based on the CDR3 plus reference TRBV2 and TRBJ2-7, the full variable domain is EPEVTQTPSHQVTQMGQEVILRCVPISNHLYFYWYRQILGQKVEFLVSFYNNEISEKSEIFDDQFSVERPDGSNFTLKIRSTKLEDSAMYFCASKEGYEQYFGPGTRLTVT.

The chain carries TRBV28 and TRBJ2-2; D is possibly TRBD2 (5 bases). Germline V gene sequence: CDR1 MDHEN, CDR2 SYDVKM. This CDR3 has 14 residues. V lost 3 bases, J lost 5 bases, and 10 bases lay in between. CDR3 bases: TGTGCCAGCAGTTTTGGAGGTTTTACCGGGGAGCTGTTTTTT. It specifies CASSFGGFTGELFF.

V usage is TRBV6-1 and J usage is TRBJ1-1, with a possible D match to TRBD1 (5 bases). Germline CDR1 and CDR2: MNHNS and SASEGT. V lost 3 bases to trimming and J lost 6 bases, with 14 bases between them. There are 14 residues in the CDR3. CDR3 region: CASSDRGQGAEAFF. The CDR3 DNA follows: TGTGCCAGCAGTGATAGAGGCCAGGGCGCTGAAGCTTTCTTT.

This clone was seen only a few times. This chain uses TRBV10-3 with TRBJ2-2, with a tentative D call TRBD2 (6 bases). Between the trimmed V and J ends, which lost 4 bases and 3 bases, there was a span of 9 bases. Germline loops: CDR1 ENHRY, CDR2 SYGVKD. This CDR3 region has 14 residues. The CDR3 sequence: CAISGPSDTGELFF. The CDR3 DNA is TGTGCCATCAGTGGTCCTAGCGACACCGGGGAGCTGTTTTTT.

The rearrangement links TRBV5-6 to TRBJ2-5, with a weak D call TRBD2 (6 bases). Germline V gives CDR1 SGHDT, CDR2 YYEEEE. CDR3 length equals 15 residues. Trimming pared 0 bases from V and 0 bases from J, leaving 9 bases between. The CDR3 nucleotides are TGTGCCAGCAGCTTGGCCGGACTAAACCAAGAGACCCAGTACTTC. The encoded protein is CASSLAGLNQETQYF.

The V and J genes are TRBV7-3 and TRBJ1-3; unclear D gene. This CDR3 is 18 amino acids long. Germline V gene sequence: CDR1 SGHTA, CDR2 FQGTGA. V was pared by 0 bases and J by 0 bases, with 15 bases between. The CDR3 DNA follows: TGTGCCAGCAGCTTAACGCCGGGAGGCAGTAGCTCTGGAAACACCATATATTTT. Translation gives CASSLTPGGSSSGNTIYF.

CDR3 loop: CASSLEQGAYTEAFF. For the CDR3, the DNA is TGTGCCAGCAGCTTGGAACAGGGGGCTTACACTGAAGCTTTCTTT. The chain uses TRBV5-4 and TRBJ1-1; 9 bases agree with TRBD1. V shed 0 bases, J shed 3 bases, and the junction held 3 bases outside the gene matches. Germline assignment: CDR1 SGHNT and CDR2 YYREEE (reference sequence). The CDR3 runs 15 residues. The full variable domain, completed using reference TRBV5-4 and TRBJ1-1, is ETGVTQSPTHLIKTRGQQVTLRCSSQSGHNTVSWYQQALGQGPQFIFQYYREEENGRGNFPPRFSGLQFPNYSSELNVNALELDDSALYLCASSLEQGAYTEAFFGQGTRLTVV.

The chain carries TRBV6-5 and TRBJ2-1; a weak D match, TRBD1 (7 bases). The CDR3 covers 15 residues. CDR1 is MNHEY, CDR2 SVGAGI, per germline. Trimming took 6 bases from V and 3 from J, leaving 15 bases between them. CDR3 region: CASSKNRGGYNEQFF. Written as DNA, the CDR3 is TGTGCCAGCAGCAAGAACAGGGGAGGCTACAATGAGCAGTTCTTC.

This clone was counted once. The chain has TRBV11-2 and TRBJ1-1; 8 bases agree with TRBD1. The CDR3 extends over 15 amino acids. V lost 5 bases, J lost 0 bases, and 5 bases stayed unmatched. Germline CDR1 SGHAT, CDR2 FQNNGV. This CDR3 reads CASSPRQGMNTEAFF. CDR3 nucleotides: TGTGCCAGCAGCCCAAGACAGGGGATGAACACTGAAGCTTTCTTT.

This chain's CDR3 is CASSYAMGLDYNEQFF. The DNA for the CDR3 is TGTGCCAGCAGTTACGCGATGGGACTAGATTACAATGAGCAGTTCTTC. This chain connects TRBV6-6 to TRBJ2-1; 8 nucleotides align to TRBD2. Germline V gives CDR1 MNHNY, CDR2 SVGAGI (reference sequence). Germline trimming cut 2 bases from V and 4 bases from J; bases unmatched to any gene: 7. The CDR3 covers 16 residues.

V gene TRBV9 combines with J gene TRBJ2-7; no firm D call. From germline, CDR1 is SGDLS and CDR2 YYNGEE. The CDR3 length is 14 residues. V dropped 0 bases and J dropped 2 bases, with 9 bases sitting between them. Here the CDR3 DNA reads TGTGCCAGCAGCGTAGATTTAGCCACCTACGAGCAGTACTTC. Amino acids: CASSVDLATYEQYF.

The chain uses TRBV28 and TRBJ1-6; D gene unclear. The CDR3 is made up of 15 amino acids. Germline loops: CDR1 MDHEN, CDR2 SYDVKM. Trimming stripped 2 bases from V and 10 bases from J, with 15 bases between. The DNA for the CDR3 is TGTGCCAGCAGTTTAGTAGCACCTTCTGGGTCACCCCTCCACTTT. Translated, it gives CASSLVAPSGSPLHF.

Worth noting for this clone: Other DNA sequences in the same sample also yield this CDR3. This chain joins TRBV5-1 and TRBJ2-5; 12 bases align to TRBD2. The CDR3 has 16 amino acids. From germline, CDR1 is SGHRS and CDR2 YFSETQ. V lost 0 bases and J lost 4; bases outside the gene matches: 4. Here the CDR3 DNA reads TGCGCCAGCAGCTTGGCGACTAGCGGGGGTCGAGAGACCCAGTACTTC. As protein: CASSLATSGGRETQYF.

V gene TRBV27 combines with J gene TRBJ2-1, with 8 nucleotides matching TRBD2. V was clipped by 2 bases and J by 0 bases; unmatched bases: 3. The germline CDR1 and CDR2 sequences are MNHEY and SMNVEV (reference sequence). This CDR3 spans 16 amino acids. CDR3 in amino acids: CASSLGGRYSYNEQFF. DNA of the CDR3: TGTGCCAGCAGTTTAGGCGGGAGGTACTCCTACAATGAGCAGTTCTTC.

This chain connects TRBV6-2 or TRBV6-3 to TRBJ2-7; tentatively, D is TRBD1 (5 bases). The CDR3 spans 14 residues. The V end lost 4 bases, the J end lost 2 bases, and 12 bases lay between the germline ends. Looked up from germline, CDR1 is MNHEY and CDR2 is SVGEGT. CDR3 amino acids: CASSFGGATYEQYF. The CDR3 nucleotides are TGTGCCAGCAGTTTCGGTGGGGCCACCTACGAGCAGTACTTC.

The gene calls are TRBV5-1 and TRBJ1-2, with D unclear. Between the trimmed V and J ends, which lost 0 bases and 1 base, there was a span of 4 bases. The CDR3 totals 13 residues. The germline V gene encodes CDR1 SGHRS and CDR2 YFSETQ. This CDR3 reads CASSLGLNYGYTF. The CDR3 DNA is TGCGCCAGCAGCTTGGGGCTTAACTATGGCTACACCTTC.

The CDR3 protein is CASSTSTGAYEQYF. In DNA, the CDR3 is TGTGCCAGCAGCACCTCAACAGGGGCCTACGAGCAGTACTTC. The chain combines TRBV11-2 with TRBJ2-7; 7 bases agree with TRBD1. The CDR3 contains 14 residues. Germline V gene sequence: CDR1 SGHAT, CDR2 FQNNGV. The J segment lost 2 bases and the V segment lost 5 bases, leaving 6 bases of the junction unmatched.

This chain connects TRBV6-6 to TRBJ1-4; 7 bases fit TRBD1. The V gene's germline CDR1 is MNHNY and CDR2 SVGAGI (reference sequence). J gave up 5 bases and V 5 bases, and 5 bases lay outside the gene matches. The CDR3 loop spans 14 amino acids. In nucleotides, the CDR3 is TGTGCCAGCAGTACCGGGACAGAGAATGAAAAACTGTTTTTT. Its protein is CASSTGTENEKLFF.

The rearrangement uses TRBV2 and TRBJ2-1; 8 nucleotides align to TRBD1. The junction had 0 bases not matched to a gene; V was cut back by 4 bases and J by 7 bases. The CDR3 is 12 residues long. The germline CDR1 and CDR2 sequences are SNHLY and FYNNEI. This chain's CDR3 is CASSGQGNEQFF. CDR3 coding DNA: TGTGCCAGCAGTGGACAGGGGAATGAGCAGTTCTTC.

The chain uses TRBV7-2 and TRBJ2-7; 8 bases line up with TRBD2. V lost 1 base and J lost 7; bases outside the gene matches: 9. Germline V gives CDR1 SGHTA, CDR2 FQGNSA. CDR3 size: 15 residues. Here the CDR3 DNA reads TGTGCCAGCAGCTTAGTCGTGAGCGGGAGTGGTGAGCAGTACTTC. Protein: CASSLVVSGSGEQYF.

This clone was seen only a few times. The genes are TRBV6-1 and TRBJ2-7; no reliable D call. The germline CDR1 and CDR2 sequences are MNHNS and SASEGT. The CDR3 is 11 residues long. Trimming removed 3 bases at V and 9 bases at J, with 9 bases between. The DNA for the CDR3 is TGTGCCAGCAGTGACCGACTGTCGCAGTACTTC. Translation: CASSDRLSQYF.

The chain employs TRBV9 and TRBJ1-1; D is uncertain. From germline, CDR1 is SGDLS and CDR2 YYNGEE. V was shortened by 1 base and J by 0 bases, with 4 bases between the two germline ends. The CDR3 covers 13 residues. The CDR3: CASSVTMNTEAFF. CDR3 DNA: TGTGCCAGCAGCGTAACTATGAACACTGAAGCTTTCTTT. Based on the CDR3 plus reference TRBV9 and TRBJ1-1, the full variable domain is DSGVTQTPKHLITATGQRVTLRCSPRSGDLSVYWYQQSLDQGLQFLIQYYNGEERAKGNILERFSAQQFPDLHSELNLSSLELGDSALYFCASSVTMNTEAFFGQGTRLTVV.

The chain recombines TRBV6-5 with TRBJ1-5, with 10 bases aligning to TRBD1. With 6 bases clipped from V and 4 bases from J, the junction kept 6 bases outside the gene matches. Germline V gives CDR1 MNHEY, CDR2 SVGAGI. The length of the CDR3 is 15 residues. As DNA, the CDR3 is TGTGCCAGCAGCAGGGGACAGGGGTTGAATCAGCCCCAGCATTTT. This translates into CASSRGQGLNQPQHF.

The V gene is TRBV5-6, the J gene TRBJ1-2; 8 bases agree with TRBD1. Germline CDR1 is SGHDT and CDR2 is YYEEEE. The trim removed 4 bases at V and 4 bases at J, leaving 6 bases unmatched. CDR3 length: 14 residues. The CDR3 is CASSTGQGGYGYTF. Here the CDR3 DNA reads TGTGCCAGCAGCACTGGACAGGGAGGCTATGGCTACACCTTC.

The CDR3: CASSLNTGSQPQHF. CDR3 coding DNA: TGTGCCAGCAGCTTAAACACAGGGTCTCAGCCCCAGCATTTT. V is TRBV7-8 and J is TRBJ1-5; maybe TRBD1 (6 bases). The CDR3 is 14 amino acids. Germline assignment: CDR1 SGHVS and CDR2 FQNEAQ. The V and J ends lost 2 bases and 6 bases respectively, with 11 bases between them. Complete variable domain (other parts from reference TRBV7-8 and TRBJ1-5): GAGVSQSPRYKVAKRGQDVALRCDPISGHVSLFWYQQALGQGPEFLTYFQNEAQLDKSGLPSDRFFAERPEGSVSTLKIQRTQQEDSAVYLCASSLNTGSQPQHFGDGTRLSIL.